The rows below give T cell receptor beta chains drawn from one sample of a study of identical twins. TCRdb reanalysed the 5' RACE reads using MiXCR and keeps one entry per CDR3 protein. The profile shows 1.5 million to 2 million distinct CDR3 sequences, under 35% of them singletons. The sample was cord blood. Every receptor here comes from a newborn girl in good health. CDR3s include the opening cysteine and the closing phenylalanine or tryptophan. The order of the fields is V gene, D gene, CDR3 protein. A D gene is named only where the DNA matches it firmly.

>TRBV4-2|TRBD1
CASSPGQGGSPLHF
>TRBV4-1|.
CASSPGLREETQYF
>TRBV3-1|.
CVSSQVEETQYF
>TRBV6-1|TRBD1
CASRQTGGYEQYF
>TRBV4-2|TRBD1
CASSPIGQGVTEAFF
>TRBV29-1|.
CSVVSGDYGYTF
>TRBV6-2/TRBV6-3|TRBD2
CASKGSGSRELFF
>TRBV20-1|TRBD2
CSLAGRTVMDEQYF
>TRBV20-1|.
CSARGGLALNTGELFF
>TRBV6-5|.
CASSYSIRGAGANVLTF
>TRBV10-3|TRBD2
CAISPMGTSSYNEQFF
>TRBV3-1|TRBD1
CASSQKGATRSGYTF
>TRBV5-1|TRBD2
CASRNGGGTSGAGEQFF
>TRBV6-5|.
CASSPRGGDYGYTF
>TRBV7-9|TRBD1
CASSPLDRDGYTF
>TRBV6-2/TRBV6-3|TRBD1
CASSPWTGYTEAFF
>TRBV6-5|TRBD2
CASSYSTRAAGAAYEQYF